This TCR beta chain was sequenced in a study of CD8+ T cells in alopecia areata (dated by TCRdb to between 2018 and 2020). About the study as a whole: The treated patients, all with moderate-to-severe alopecia areata, were enrolled in an open-label pilot trial of oral tofacitinib given at 5 to 10 mg twice daily. Patients received tofacitinib for 6 to 18 months and were then followed off drug for 6 months to check for delayed response and recurrence. The SALT score, which quantifies the percentage of affected scalp surface area, was used to measure disease severity in treated patients. To study T cell clonal expansion in alopecia areata, the researchers applied high-throughput TCRbeta sequencing to both the C3H/HeJ mouse model and human patients. Human TCRbeta sequencing covered scalp tissue and sorted CD4+ and CD8+ peripheral blood T cells from patchy and totalis/universalis alopecia areata patients and healthy controls. Patients on tofacitinib were biopsied at baseline and after 4 and 24 weeks of treatment, and several of the patients also had a later scalp biopsy. Scalp clonality was compared across normal scalp (n=4), patchy alopecia areata scalp (n=8), and alopecia totalis/universalis scalp (n=8). RNA came from the PAXgene miRNA kit for fixed scalp, the miRNeasy kit for PBMCs, and the RNeasy kit for mouse skin. TCRbeta CDR3 regions were amplified by immunoSEQ multiplex PCR using 35 Vbeta forward and 13 Jbeta reverse primers. The investigation overall reported the following: During tofacitinib treatment, many expanded lesional clones remained in scalp and blood, and this persistence may partly explain relapse after treatment is stopped. Tofacitinib significantly decreased scalp clonality and the number of expanded CD8+ clones among the top 100 scalp clones. Unlike mouse skin, where gammadelta T cells dominate, normal human skin contains resident alphabeta T cells that get sequenced too, which complicates analysis of the scalp TCR repertoire. Because the treated cohort was small and included a single nonresponder, larger studies are needed to assess links between baseline CD8+ expansion and response. Shared TCR sequences between patients were less evident than in mice, which may be partly attributable to HLA diversity in the patient population. Compared with normal scalp, lesional scalp had higher clonality and more expanded CD8+ clones, particularly in alopecia totalis/universalis, a pattern that suggests antigenic drive.

The germline V gene (reference sequence) gives CDR1 as GTSNPN and CDR2 as SVGIG. V is reduced by 2 bases and J by 2 bases, leaving a spacing of 7 bases between them. From cysteine to phenylalanine, the CDR3 is 14 amino acids long. This entry keeps only the CDR3 DNA: 42 bases, framed from base 1. Note on this clone: Its cognate antigen has yet to be identified. Base qualities are not recorded, but no much larger clone differs from it by a single base.

Sample treatment or condition, as interpreted from the label and publication: oral pan-JAK inhibitor, 5-10 mg twice daily. Lesional scalp punch biopsies and peripheral blood were obtained from alopecia areata patients. After PBMCs were isolated by density centrifugation and stained for CD3, CD4 and CD8, a FACSAria was used to sort CD4+ and CD8+ T cells. The library was produced with the immunoSEQ multiplex PCR assay. To provide template for TCR sequencing, every sample had RNA extracted and reverse transcribed into cDNA. SuperScript III was used for first-strand cDNA synthesis, primed with a 2:1 mix of oligo-dT and random hexamers. A synthetic immune receptor repertoire was used to assess amplification bias, and residual bias was removed computationally. Per the original workflow: Raw reads were preprocessed to remove errors, and CDR3 was defined according to IMGT conventions as the region from the conserved cysteine to phenylalanine. Clonality was computed as 1 minus the Shannon entropy, with the entropy normalized by log2 of the number of productive unique TCRs. Whether each scalp clone was CD4 or CD8 was inferred by checking scalp TCRbeta sequences against the CD4 and CD8 repertoires from sorted blood. What TCRdb holds here is the immuneACCESS table cut down to in-frame rearrangements. Part of the clones is not present; checked against another copy, under half of the missing clones reflect an unresolved V gene, and the others are unexplained. For V, J and clone size, that table is used; D and trimming come from the DNA. The sample data list about 180,000 clones, and 50% to 75% of these were observed just once. 16% of the sample comes from the top ten.

This TCR came from a human donor with alopecia areata. Sequencing was performed on CD4+ T cells sorted from blood, taken around week 55, from a patient treated with tofacitinib. This chain is built from TRBV30 and TRBJ2-6; TRBD2 is a weak D gene call, 6 bases matching. Here the CDR3 is given as CAWSSGAGANVLTF. DNA sequence: TGTGCCTGGAGTTCGGGGGCTGGGGCCAACGTCCTGACTTTC.